This T cell receptor (beta chain) appears in the sequencing data of a study of monozygotic twins with inflammatory bowel disease (dated by TCRdb to about 2019). A note on the overall study: The full study comprised 30 or so monozygotic twin pairs: nine German pairs (four IBD-concordant, five IBD-discordant) and 19 IBD-discordant Danish pairs. The search for disease-associated traits relied mainly on comparing, within discordant pairs, IBD patients with their genetically identical healthy co-twins. Each individual had, on average, about 151 000 unique TCRalpha sequences and 181 000 unique TCRbeta sequences available for analysis. Study-wide findings and limitations: Distinction between different T cell subtypes could not be achieved in the analysis. Background noise and inter-individual variability may have been introduced into the repertoires by the differing immunosuppressive treatments among patients. Fewer clonotypes were shared with other individuals by IBD patients than by healthy twins, most markedly in patients showing signs of disease activity. No difference in repertoire similarity was observed between concordant and discordant twins, possibly owing to limited statistical power. Measured by the inverse Simpson index, TCRbeta repertoire diversity was lower in IBD patients than in their healthy co-twins. No single strong signal or clonotype linked to IBD turned up in the results, so the idea that one exists was not supported.

From each donor, a roughly 2.7 ml peripheral blood sample was collected into PAXgene tubes and kept at -80 degrees C. Total RNA was isolated from whole blood with the PAXgene blood miRNA kit on an automated QIAcube, without T cell sorting. Deep TCRalpha and TCRbeta repertoire profiling with unique molecular barcoding was performed on peripheral blood of monozygotic twin pairs concordant or discordant for inflammatory bowel disease. Smoking habits were recorded for all twin pairs, with individuals classified as current, former or never smokers. About this clonotype itself: It lacks a known antigen.

Receptor amplification or capture employed 5' RACE. The input for every TCR library was around 3,800 ng of total RNA. For each sample, cDNA synthesis with SMARTScribe reverse transcriptase was split into eight separate reactions. During cDNA synthesis, template switching was used to introduce unique molecular identifiers that contained a 6-nucleotide sample barcode. Two nested PCRs of around 16 and 10 cycles amplified the TCRalpha and TCRbeta cDNA, and bead purification followed each PCR. Before amplification, the cDNA was treated with uracil DNA-glycosylase and purified using the QIAquick PCR purification kit. The second PCR added Illumina TruSeq-compatible adapters along with sample-specific barcodes. Library quality and concentration were checked on TapeStation and Qubit, and libraries were pooled at about 5 ng each. Sequencing of the pooled libraries was done on an Illumina HiSeq2500 single-index Rapid Run using custom sequencing primers and 2 x 100 bp reads. In the paper's pipeline: PCR and sequencing errors were corrected by UMI-based consensus assembly using MiGEC version 1.2.6. MiXCR version 2.1.1 handled V(D)J alignment, clonotype assembly and CDR3 extraction. Gene usage, clonotype sharing and MAIT/NKT TCR abundance were normalised by analysing the top 1000, 10 000 and 20 000 clonotypes per sample. After downsampling to 27 000 UMIs, diversity was calculated as the inverse Simpson index using the vegan R package. Paired Mann-Whitney U tests on discordant twin pairs were used, with Benjamini-Hochberg multiple-testing correction. Following reprocessing of the reads by TCRdb, the data hold one row per CDR3 protein sequence and no DNA is available. The V and J calls reflect TCRdb's pipeline rather than the authors' work. This sample's table contains 350,000 to 500,000 distinct CDR3 sequences. Approximately 2.4% of the sample is taken by the ten largest.

This sequence was found in a human donor with ulcerative colitis or Crohn's disease, or a healthy co-twin of an affected twin (not recorded which). Sequencing used blood.

The CDR3 has the sequence CASSQGTGGDTEAFF. The chain joins TRBV6-1 to TRBJ1-1; TCRdb gives TRBD1 as the D gene, but with no DNA this cannot be confirmed. For CDR1 and CDR2, the germline V gene lists MNHNS and SASEGT. The cysteine opens and the phenylalanine closes a CDR3 of 15 amino acids. The DNA is not on file.